The rows below give T cell receptor beta chains drawn from one sample of a study of blood T cell repertoires in COVID-19. Repertoires were generated with immunoSEQ multiplex PCR, while TCRdb's copy carries only in-frame clones and drops some. The table shows roughly 260,000 clones, with roughly nine tenths occurring only once. Sequencing was carried out using PBMCs or T cells enriched from blood (not recorded which). The receptors derive from a human donor in a cohort exposed to, infected with or recovered from COVID-19 (not recorded which). The donor label of this sample is uncertain. Both conserved end residues are part of each CDR3. D genes are given only for firm matches. Some rows mark clone size as missing; the rest say once, few, many or name a class of expanded clone.

D gene | clone size | J gene | V gene | CDR3 protein | CDR3 DNA
TRBD1 | - | TRBJ1-1 | TRBV27 | CASSLAQGTEAFF | TGTGCCAGCAGTTTAGCACAGGGGACTGAAGCTTTCTTT
- | - | TRBJ2-7 | TRBV2 | CASSELASPRSEQYF | TGTGCCAGCAGTGAACTGGCTAGCCCTAGGAGCGAGCAGTACTTC
- | - | TRBJ2-2 | TRBV5-1 | CASSLGGGSANTGELFF | TGCGCCAGCAGCTTGGGGGGCGGATCCGCGAACACCGGGGAGCTGTTTTTT
- | - | TRBJ2-2 | TRBV24-1 | CATSEIRGRNTGELFF | TGTGCCACCAGTGAAATAAGAGGCAGAAACACCGGGGAGCTGTTTTTT
TRBD1 | - | TRBJ2-7 | TRBV12-5 | CASSQDRPPYEQYF | TGTGCTAGTTCACAGGACAGGCCCCCCTACGAGCAGTACTTC
- | - | TRBJ2-5 | TRBV29-1 | CSAGRQTGPLGETQYF | TGCAGCGCGGGCCGCCAGACAGGACCATTGGGAGAGACCCAGTACTTC
TRBD2 | few | TRBJ2-5 | TRBV10-2 | CASSESMASGQETQYF | TGCGCCAGCAGTGAGTCCATGGCTAGCGGACAAGAGACCCAGTACTTC
TRBD2 | - | TRBJ2-7 | TRBV4-2 | CASSQVLAGSGEQYF | TGTGCCAGCAGCCAAGTACTAGCGGGCTCCGGCGAGCAGTACTTC
- | - | TRBJ1-6 | TRBV11-2 | CASSLGRGFSPLHF | TGTGCCAGCAGCTTGGGCAGGGGCTTCTCACCCCTCCACTTT
TRBD1 | - | TRBJ1-1 | TRBV7-6 | CASSGRTGETSEAFF | TGTGCCAGCAGCGGACGGACAGGGGAAACCTCTGAAGCTTTCTTT
TRBD1 | - | TRBJ1-1 | TRBV7-9 | CASSGAGTVRTAFF | TGTGCCAGCAGCGGCGCCGGGACAGTCCGAACGGCTTTCTTT
TRBD1 | - | TRBJ2-1 | TRBV9 | CASSSPGQGGGEQFF | TGTGCCAGCAGCTCGCCGGGACAGGGGGGAGGTGAGCAGTTCTTC
- | once | TRBJ2-1 | TRBV12-3/TRBV12-4 | CASVRANEQFF | TGTGCCAGTGTCAGGGCGAATGAGCAGTTCTTC
TRBD2 | - | TRBJ2-3 | TRBV7-9 | CASSSARTSGNTDTQYF | TGTGCCAGCAGCTCCGCGAGGACTAGCGGTAACACAGATACGCAGTATTTT
TRBD1 | many | TRBJ2-6 | TRBV9 | CASSERAAGGSGANVLTF | TGTGCCAGCAGCGAAAGGGCGGCAGGGGGCTCTGGGGCCAACGTCCTGACTTTC
TRBD1 | - | TRBJ2-5 | TRBV4-1 | CASSHTGANQETQYF | TGCGCCAGCAGCCACACAGGGGCCAACCAAGAGACCCAGTACTTC
- | - | TRBJ1-1 | TRBV7-9 | CASSTEGGTEAFF | TGTGCCAGCAGCACGGAGGGTGGCACTGAAGCTTTCTTT
TRBD1 | - | TRBJ1-1 | TRBV11-2 | CASSSHPRTGTGDTEAFF | TGTGCCAGCAGCTCCCACCCCCGGACCGGGACAGGGGACACTGAAGCTTTCTTT
TRBD2 | - | TRBJ2-1 | TRBV30 | CAWSIGLAGPTGNEQFF | TGTGCCTGGAGTATAGGACTAGCGGGGCCAACGGGGAATGAGCAGTTCTTC